These 17 T cell receptor beta chains were sequenced from one sample in a study of radiotherapy plus CTLA-4 blockade in lung cancer. The data were produced by immunoSEQ multiplex PCR, yet TCRdb's version contains in-frame clones alone and is incomplete. The sample holds 52,000 or so clones, 70% to 85% seen once. The source was peripheral blood, collected from a patient treated with radiotherapy plus ipilimumab. The receptors here all came from a human donor with non-small cell lung cancer who had a partial response to radiotherapy plus ipilimumab.

The rearrangement uses TRBV11-3 and TRBJ2-1; TRBD1 agrees at 8 bases. The junction had 2 bases not matched to a gene; V was cut back by 2 bases and J by 5 bases. The CDR3 extends over 14 amino acids. Germline CDR1 is SGHNT and CDR2 is YENEEA. The CDR3 protein is CASSLRTGHNEQFF. For the CDR3, the DNA is TGTGCCAGCAGCTTAAGGACAGGGCACAATGAGCAGTTCTTC.

This chain joins TRBV11-2 and TRBJ1-6, with TRBD1 matching over 8 bases. The CDR3 is made up of 18 amino acids. CDR1 and CDR2 (germline): SGHAT, FQNNGV. The J segment lost 0 bases and the V segment lost 0 bases, leaving 4 bases of the junction unmatched. The DNA for the CDR3 is TGTGCCAGCAGCTTAGATCGAGGGACAGGCTCCTATAATTCACCCCTCCACTTT. Its translation: CASSLDRGTGSYNSPLHF.

The chain combines TRBV4-1 with TRBJ1-1; TRBD1 aligns across 8 bases. Germline CDR1 MGHRA, CDR2 YSYEKL. Trimming at V came to 4 bases and at J to 6 bases, leaving 7 bases not matched to a gene. The CDR3 loop spans 14 amino acids. The CDR3 nucleotides read TGCGCCAGCAGCCGACCGACAGGGGTAGCTGAAGCTTTCTTT. This gives the protein CASSRPTGVAEAFF.

The chain is built from TRBV10-3 and TRBJ2-5; D is perhaps TRBD1 (5 bases). The end of the DNA fits TRBJ2-7 better, so the J call may be wrong. The CDR3 runs to 13 residues. The germline V gene has CDR1 ENHRY and CDR2 SYGVKD. The CDR3 region has the DNA TGTGCCACCCACGAGACAGAATCCTACGAGCAGTACTTC. Translating gives CATHETESYEQYF.

The chain carries TRBV5-4 and TRBJ2-5; D is perhaps TRBD1 (7 bases). Judging by the DNA end, TRBJ2-7 fits better; the J call may be wrong. CDR1 and CDR2 from the germline V gene are SGHNT and YYREEE (reference sequence). This CDR3 comprises 16 residues. CDR3: CASSTGGGTEAYEQYF. In DNA form, the CDR3 reads TGTGCCAGCAGCACCGGGGGTGGGACAGAAGCCTACGAGCAGTACTTC.

V usage is TRBV6-5 and J usage is TRBJ1-3; D remains ambiguous. CDR3 length: 15 amino acids. V was shortened by 4 bases and J by 0 bases, with 10 bases between the two germline ends. Germline V gives CDR1 MNHEY, CDR2 SVGAGI. CDR3 residues: CASSLQEGSGNTIYF. The CDR3 DNA follows: TGTGCCAGCAGTTTACAAGAGGGCTCTGGAAACACCATATATTTT.

The chain has TRBV28 and TRBJ1-5; maybe TRBD1 (6 bases). V lost 4 bases, J lost 2 bases, and 9 bases lay in between. This CDR3 is built from 14 residues. The germline V gene has CDR1 MDHEN and CDR2 SYDVKM. Here the CDR3 reads CASSSPGGNQPQHF. Written as DNA, the CDR3 is TGTGCCAGCAGTTCCCCAGGGGGCAATCAGCCCCAGCATTTT. The full variable domain, completed using reference TRBV28 and TRBJ1-5, is DVKVTQSSRYLVKRTGEKVFLECVQDMDHENMFWYRQDPGLGLRLIYFSYDVKMKEKGDIPEGYSVSREKKERFSLILESASTNQTSMYLCASSSPGGNQPQHFGDGTRLSIL.

The chain employs TRBV19 and TRBJ1-5; D gene uncertain. The germline V gene encodes CDR1 LNHDA and CDR2 SQIVND (reference sequence). The V gene lost 7 bases and the J gene lost 0 bases, with 10 bases spanning the gap. The CDR3 consists of 14 residues. In nucleotides, the CDR3 is TGTGCCAGTAATGGGCCAGATAGCAATCAGCCCCAGCATTTT. Residues: CASNGPDSNQPQHF.

The V and J genes are TRBV11-2 and TRBJ2-7; D is unresolved. V was cut by 5 bases and J by 6 bases, with 8 bases left in between. The germline gives CDR1 SGHAT, CDR2 FQNNGV. The length of the CDR3 is 11 residues. CDR3 loop: CASSHNREQYF. The CDR3, as DNA: TGTGCCAGCAGCCACAATCGCGAGCAGTACTTC.

The chain joins TRBV10-1 to TRBJ1-5; a possible D gene is TRBD1 (6 bases). V was cut by 10 bases and J by 5 bases, with 15 bases left in between. This CDR3 has 13 residues. Germline values: CDR1 WNHNN, CDR2 SYGVQD (reference sequence). The CDR3 reads CATSQGTDQPQHF. The CDR3, as DNA: TGCGCCACTTCCCAGGGGACCGATCAGCCCCAGCATTTT.

J is TRBJ2-6 and V is TRBV11-2; TRBD1 matches at 7 bases. The CDR3 totals 18 residues. Germline CDR1 SGHAT, CDR2 FQNNGV. V was pared by 1 base and J by 0 bases, with 6 bases of the junction left unmatched. CDR3 protein: CASSLGPGGPSGANVLTF. Here the CDR3 DNA reads TGTGCCAGCAGCTTAGGTCCAGGGGGACCCTCTGGGGCCAACGTCCTGACTTTC. Drawing the rest from reference TRBV11-2 and TRBJ2-6, the complete variable domain is EAGVAQSPRYKIIEKRQSVAFWCNPISGHATLYWYQQILGQGPKLLIQFQNNGVVDDSQLPKDRFSAERLKGVDSTLKIQPAKLEDSAVYLCASSLGPGGPSGANVLTFGAGSRLTVL.

V and J are TRBV11-2 and TRBJ1-6, with TRBD1 matching over 8 bases. Germline values: CDR1 SGHAT, CDR2 FQNNGV. V lost 1 base and J lost 5; bases outside the gene matches: 1. The CDR3 has 15 amino acids. The DNA for the CDR3 is TGTGCCAGCAGCTTAGTGGGACAGGATAATTCACCCCTCCACTTT. Translating it yields CASSLVGQDNSPLHF.

This clone was counted between two and nine times. CDR3 protein: CATSKAGTGVDEQYF. In DNA, the CDR3 is TGTGCCACCAGCAAAGCCGGGACAGGGGTTGACGAGCAGTACTTC. The rearrangement links TRBV15 to TRBJ2-7; 10 bases line up with TRBD1. After removal of 4 bases from V and 5 bases from J, the junction contained 8 bases not matched to a gene. Germline values: CDR1 LNHNV, CDR2 YYDKDF (reference sequence). This CDR3 is built from 15 residues.

The chain links TRBV5-1 to TRBJ1-3, with 9 nucleotides matching TRBD1. Germline V gene sequence: CDR1 SGHRS, CDR2 YFSETQ. This CDR3 has 15 amino acids. J gave up 2 bases and V 4 bases, and 4 bases lay outside the gene matches. The CDR3 DNA reads TGCGCCAGCAGCCAAGGGACAGGGCCTGGAAACACCATATATTTT. Protein: CASSQGTGPGNTIYF.

The V call is TRBV9, the J call TRBJ2-1; D is perhaps TRBD2 (6 bases). Germline V gives CDR1 SGDLS, CDR2 YYNGEE. The CDR3 runs to 13 residues. Trimming took 2 bases from V and 8 from J, leaving 11 bases between them. The CDR3 DNA reads TGTGCCAGCAGCGTTTGGCGGGGCGATGAGCAGTTCTTC. It yields the protein CASSVWRGDEQFF.

The chain recombines TRBV7-2 with TRBJ2-7; TRBD1 matches at 10 bases. Per the germline V gene, CDR1 is SGHTA and CDR2 is FQGNSA. There are 15 residues in the CDR3. J lost 7 bases, V lost 5 bases, and 11 bases had no gene match. CDR3 region: CASSGAGTGDREQYF. The CDR3, as DNA: TGTGCCAGCAGCGGGGCCGGGACAGGGGATCGGGAGCAGTACTTC.

The chain is built from TRBV30 and TRBJ1-1; 7 bases map to TRBD1. CDR3 size: 15 residues. J was trimmed by 1 base and V by 0 bases; bases with no gene match: 5. Germline-derived CDR1 and CDR2 are GTSNPN and SVGIG (reference sequence). The CDR3 DNA reads as TGTGCCTGGAGTGTACGAAACAGGGGGAACACTGAAGCTTTCTTT. It yields the protein CAWSVRNRGNTEAFF.